This T cell receptor (beta chain) was sequenced during a study of CD8+ T cells in alopecia areata (dated by TCRdb to between 2018 and 2020). For context, the study as a whole: The treated patients, all with moderate-to-severe alopecia areata, were enrolled in an open-label pilot trial of oral tofacitinib given at 5 to 10 mg twice daily. For the treated patients, the SALT score, which quantifies what percentage of scalp surface area is affected, served as the measure of disease severity. RNA came from the PAXgene miRNA kit for fixed scalp, the miRNeasy kit for PBMCs, and the RNeasy kit for mouse skin. Scalp tissue and sorted CD4+ and CD8+ peripheral blood T cells from patchy and totalis/universalis alopecia areata patients and from healthy controls were covered by human TCRbeta sequencing. TCRbeta CDR3 regions were amplified by immunoSEQ multiplex PCR with 35 Vbeta forward and 13 Jbeta reverse primers. Biopsies were taken from tofacitinib-treated patients at baseline and at 4 and 24 weeks of treatment, and a later scalp biopsy was taken in several of the tofacitinib-treated patients. Clonality in the scalp was compared among normal scalp (n=4), patchy alopecia areata scalp (n=8), and alopecia totalis/universalis scalp (n=8). In both human patients and the C3H/HeJ mouse model, the study applied high-throughput TCRbeta sequencing to look at T cell clonal expansion in alopecia areata. Tofacitinib was given for 6 to 18 months, followed by 6 months of follow-up off drug to assess delayed response and recurrence.

The library came from the immunoSEQ multiplex PCR assay. For TCR sequencing, RNA was extracted from every sample and reverse transcribed into cDNA to serve as template. SuperScript III was used to make first-strand cDNA, primed with a 2:1 mix of oligo-dT and random hexamers. Amplification bias was assessed with a synthetic immune receptor repertoire, and residual bias was removed computationally. Turning to the authors' computational methods: Raw reads were preprocessed to remove errors, and CDR3 was defined according to IMGT conventions as the region from the conserved cysteine to phenylalanine. Clonality was computed by normalizing Shannon entropy by log2 of the number of productive unique TCRs and subtracting the result from 1. Whether each scalp clone was CD4 or CD8 was inferred by checking scalp TCRbeta sequences against the CD4 and CD8 repertoires from sorted blood. TCRdb took this table from immuneACCESS and kept in-frame rearrangements with V and J called. Such tables lack part of the clones; where checked against another copy, unresolved V genes explain under half of the gap, and the rest is unexplained. That table supplies the V and J calls and clone size; D and trimming were determined from the DNA. The sample table shows 110,000 to 150,000 clones, and 45% to 60% are seen once. The biggest ten clones account for approximately 15% of the sample.

Only a few counts were recorded for this clone. Its antigen remains unidentified. One base away there is no much larger clone; base qualities are not given. The time point tag for this specimen amounts to: 4 weeks on oral tofacitinib. In light of the paper, this sample's treatment or condition label describes: oral pan-JAK inhibitor, 5-10 mg twice daily. Lesional scalp punch biopsies and peripheral blood were obtained from alopecia areata patients. PBMCs were isolated by density centrifugation and stained for CD3, CD4 and CD8, and CD4+ and CD8+ T cells were sorted on a FACSAria. Overall study outcomes, separate from this receptor: Many expanded lesional clones were found to persist in scalp and blood during tofacitinib treatment, and relapse after treatment cessation may be partly explained by this persistence. Unlike mouse skin, where gammadelta T cells dominate, normal human skin contains resident alphabeta T cells that get sequenced too, which complicates analysis of the scalp TCR repertoire. Higher clonality and more expanded CD8+ clones were observed in lesional scalp than in normal scalp, particularly in alopecia totalis/universalis, a finding suggestive of antigenic drive. Because the treated cohort was small and had just a single nonresponder, larger studies are needed to establish links between baseline CD8+ expansion and response. Tofacitinib significantly decreased scalp clonality and the number of expanded CD8+ clones among the top 100 scalp clones. Shared TCR sequences between patients were less evident than in mice, which may be partly attributable to HLA diversity in the patient population.

The sequence was obtained from a human donor with alopecia areata. The starting material was CD8+ T cells sorted from blood, obtained at week 4, from a patient treated with tofacitinib.

CDR3 sequence: CASSPLGENTEAFF. The nucleotide sequence is given as TGTGCCAGCTCACCGCTCGGGGAGAACACTGAAGCTTTCTTT. The sequence joins TRBV18 to TRBJ1-1; the D gene identity is not certain. For CDR1 and CDR2, the germline V gene lists KGHSH and LQKENI. Reading from cysteine to phenylalanine, the CDR3 counts 14 amino acids. Here the CDR3 DNA is all that survives: 42 bases in frame from base 1. The trim is 3 bases for V and 1 base for J, with a gap of 9 bases between the germline ends.